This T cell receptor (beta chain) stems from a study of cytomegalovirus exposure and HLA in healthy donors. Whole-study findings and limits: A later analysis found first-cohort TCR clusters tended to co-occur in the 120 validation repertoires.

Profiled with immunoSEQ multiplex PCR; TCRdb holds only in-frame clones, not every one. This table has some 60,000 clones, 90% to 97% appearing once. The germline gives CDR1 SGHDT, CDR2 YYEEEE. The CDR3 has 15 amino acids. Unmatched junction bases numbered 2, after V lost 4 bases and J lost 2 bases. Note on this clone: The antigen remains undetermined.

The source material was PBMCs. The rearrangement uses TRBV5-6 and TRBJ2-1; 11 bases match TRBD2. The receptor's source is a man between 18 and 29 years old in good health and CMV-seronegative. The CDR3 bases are TGTGCCAGCAGCAATAGCGGGAGGGCCTACAATGAGCAGTTCTTC. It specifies CASSNSGRAYNEQFF.